This T cell receptor beta chain was recorded in a study of response to subunit inactivated influenza vaccine. About this clonotype itself: At one boundary the junction diverges from the germline segment, which might be a read error.

TCRdb ran MiXCR on the RT-PCR reads and lists one entry per CDR3 protein. Of about 540,000 distinct CDR3 sequences listed, 20% to 25% are singletons. Germline V gives CDR1 SSHAT, CDR2 FNYEAQ (reference sequence). The CDR3 covers 18 residues. The same sample was also studied in work on T cells expressing NK-cell markers. That work adds: It was by 5'RACE template switching with UMIs that TCR beta cDNA was made. The CD3+CD56-NKG2C+ fraction of a few donors was also led by these clonotypes.

This clonotype was obtained from a man aged 45-65 years who received an inactivated influenza vaccine. This chain uses TRBV7-7 with TRBJ2-3; TRBD2 aligns across 8 bases. Sequences were derived from CD4+ T cells sorted from PBMCs, sampled 11 to 12 days after vaccination. The CDR3, as DNA: TGTGCTAGCAGCTTAGCCTACGGGGGGGCCGAAAGCACAGATACGCAGTATTTT. Protein: CASSLAYGGAESTDTQYF.